What follows is one T cell receptor (beta chain) and its context. CDR3 size: 13 residues. The V end was cut by 3 bases, the J end by 4 bases, with 9 bases between. This record belongs to a study of blood T cell repertoires in COVID-19. Study at large: There were acute and convalescent COVID-19 samples, and they came from the United States, Italy and Spain. T cells, B-cell-depleted T cells, or PBMCs supplied cDNA or gDNA.

Per the original methods: By means of reference gene primer amplification, nucleated cell counts were estimated. The repertoire was sequenced with immunoSEQ multiplex PCR; TCRdb's copy has only in-frame clones and lacks some. V and J calls and clone size are those listed in that table; D and trimming were worked out from the DNA. The table shows around 170,000 clones, with about 87% occurring only once. The source material was peripheral blood. V and J are TRBV12-3 or TRBV12-4 and TRBJ2-5, with no clear D. The sequence was obtained from a man aged 55 to 70 with acute or convalescent COVID-19. The CDR3 DNA reads as TGTGCCAGCAGTTTTCGAGGCAGAGAGACCCAGTACTTC. Protein product: CASSFRGRETQYF.